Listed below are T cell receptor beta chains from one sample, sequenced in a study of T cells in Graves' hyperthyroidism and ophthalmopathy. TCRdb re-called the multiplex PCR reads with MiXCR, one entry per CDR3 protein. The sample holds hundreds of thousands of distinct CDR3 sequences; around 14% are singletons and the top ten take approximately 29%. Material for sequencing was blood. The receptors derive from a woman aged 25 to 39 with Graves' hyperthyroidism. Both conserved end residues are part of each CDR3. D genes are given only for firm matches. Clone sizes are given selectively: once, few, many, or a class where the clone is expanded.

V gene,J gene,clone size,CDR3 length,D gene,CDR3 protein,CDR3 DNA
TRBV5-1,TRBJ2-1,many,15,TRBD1,CASSPGTDNYNEQFF,TGCGCCAGCAGCCCCGGGACAGATAACTACAATGAGCAGTTCTTC
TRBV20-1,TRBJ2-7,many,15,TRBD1,CSARDKSTGAYEQYF,TGCAGTGCTAGAGATAAGTCGACAGGGGCCTACGAGCAGTACTTC
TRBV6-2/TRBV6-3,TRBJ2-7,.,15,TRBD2,CASSYGREHSYEQYF,TGTGCCAGCAGTTACGGGCGGGAGCACTCCTACGAGCAGTACTTC
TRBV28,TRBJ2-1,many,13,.,CASSQDSYNEQFF,TGTGCCAGCAGCCAGGACTCGTACAATGAGCAGTTCTTC
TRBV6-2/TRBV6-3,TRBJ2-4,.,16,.,CASSLRMRETKNIQYF,TGTGCCAGCAGCTTGCGGATGAGGGAGACCAAAAACATTCAGTACTTC
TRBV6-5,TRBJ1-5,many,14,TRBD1,CASSYGTGIEPQHF,TGTGCCAGCAGTTACGGGACAGGCATCGAGCCCCAGCATTTT
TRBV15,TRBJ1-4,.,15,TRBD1,CATSRGEGAREKLFF,TGTGCCACCAGCCGCGGTGAGGGGGCGCGTGAAAAACTGTTTTTT
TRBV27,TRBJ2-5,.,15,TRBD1,CASSSGTGGRETQYF,TGTGCCAGCAGTTCTGGGACAGGGGGCCGGGAGACCCAGTACTTC
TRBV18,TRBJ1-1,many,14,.,CASSPYRDDTEAFF,TGTGCCAGCTCACCCTATAGGGATGACACTGAAGCTTTCTTT
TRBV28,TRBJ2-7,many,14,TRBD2,CASKEGGSSYEQYF,TGTGCCAGCAAGGAGGGCGGGAGTTCCTACGAGCAGTACTTC
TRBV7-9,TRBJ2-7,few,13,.,CASSFTLGVEQYF,TGTGCCAGCAGCTTTACCCTAGGGGTCGAGCAGTACTTC
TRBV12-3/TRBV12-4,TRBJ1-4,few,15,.,CASSPDSPYVEKLFF,TGTGCCAGCAGCCCTGACAGCCCCTACGTGGAAAAACTGTTTTTT
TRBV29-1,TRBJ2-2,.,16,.,CSVGGTGPSGTGELFF,TGCAGCGTTGGTGGAACGGGGCCTAGTGGCACCGGGGAGCTGTTTTTT
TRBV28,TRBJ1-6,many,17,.,CASSFSVGGNLGSPLHF,TGTGCCAGCAGTTTCTCGGTTGGAGGGAATCTGGGTTCACCCCTCCACTTT
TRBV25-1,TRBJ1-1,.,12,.,CASSDQVTEAFF,TGTGCCAGCAGTGATCAGGTCACTGAAGCTTTCTTT
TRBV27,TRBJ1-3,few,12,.,CASIGHGNTIYF,TGTGCCAGCATAGGTCATGGAAACACCATATATTTT
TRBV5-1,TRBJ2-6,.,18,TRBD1,CASSLAVQGANGANVLTF,TGCGCCAGCAGCTTGGCAGTACAGGGGGCGAATGGGGCCAACGTCCTGACTTTC
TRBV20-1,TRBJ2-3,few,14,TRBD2,CSARALAGTDTQYF,TGCAGTGCTAGAGCACTAGCGGGGACAGATACGCAGTATTTT
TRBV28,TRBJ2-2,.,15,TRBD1,CASILGDREAGELFF,TGTGCCAGCATCCTAGGGGACAGGGAGGCCGGGGAGCTGTTTTTT
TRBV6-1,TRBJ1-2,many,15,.,CASSEAGTADYGYTF,TGTGCCAGCAGTGAAGCTGGTACAGCGGACTATGGCTACACCTTC
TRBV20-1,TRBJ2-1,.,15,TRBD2,CSARDILAGLNEQFF,TGCAGTGCTAGAGATATCCTAGCGGGACTCAATGAGCAGTTCTTC
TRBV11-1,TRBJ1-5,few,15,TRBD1,CASSLGTGKNQPQHF,TGTGCCAGCAGCTTAGGGACAGGGAAGAATCAGCCCCAGCATTTT
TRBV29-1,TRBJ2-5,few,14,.,CSVERRLAQETQYF,TGCAGCGTTGAAAGGAGACTGGCCCAAGAGACCCAGTACTTC